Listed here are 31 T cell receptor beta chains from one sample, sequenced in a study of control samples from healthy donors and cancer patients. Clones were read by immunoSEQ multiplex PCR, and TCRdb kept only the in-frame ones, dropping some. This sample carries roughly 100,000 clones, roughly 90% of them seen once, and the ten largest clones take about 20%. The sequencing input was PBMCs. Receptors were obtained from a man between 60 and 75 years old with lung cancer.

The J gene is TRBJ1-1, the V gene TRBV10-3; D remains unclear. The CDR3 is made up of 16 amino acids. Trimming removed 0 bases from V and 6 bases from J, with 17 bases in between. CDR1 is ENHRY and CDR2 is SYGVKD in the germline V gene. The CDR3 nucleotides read TGTGCCATCAGTGAGTCGAAAAGAGCCATACGGGCTGAAGCTTTCTTT. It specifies CAISESKRAIRAEAFF.

CDR3: CASSSQGNSADTQYF. The CDR3 DNA sequence: TGTGCCAGCAGTTCCCAGGGGAATAGCGCAGATACGCAGTATTTT. The chain links TRBV6-5 to TRBJ2-3, with D perhaps matching TRBD1 (6 bases). The CDR3 loop spans 15 amino acids. CDR1 is MNHEY, CDR2 SVGAGI, per germline. Trimming cost V 4 bases and J 4 bases, with 15 bases left between them.

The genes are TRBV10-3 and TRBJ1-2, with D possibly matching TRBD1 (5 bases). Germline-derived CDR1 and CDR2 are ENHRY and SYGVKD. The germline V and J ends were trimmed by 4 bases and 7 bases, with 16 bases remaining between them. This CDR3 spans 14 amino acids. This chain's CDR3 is CAISGLGEGSGYTF. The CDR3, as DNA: TGTGCCATCAGTGGTCTAGGGGAGGGGAGTGGCTACACCTTC.

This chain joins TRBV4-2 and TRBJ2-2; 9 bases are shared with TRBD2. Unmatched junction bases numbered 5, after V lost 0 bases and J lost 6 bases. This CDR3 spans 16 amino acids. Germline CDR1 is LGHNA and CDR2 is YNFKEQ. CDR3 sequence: CASSQEVAGVPGELFF. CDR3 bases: TGTGCCAGCAGCCAAGAAGTAGCGGGGGTACCCGGGGAGCTGTTTTTT.

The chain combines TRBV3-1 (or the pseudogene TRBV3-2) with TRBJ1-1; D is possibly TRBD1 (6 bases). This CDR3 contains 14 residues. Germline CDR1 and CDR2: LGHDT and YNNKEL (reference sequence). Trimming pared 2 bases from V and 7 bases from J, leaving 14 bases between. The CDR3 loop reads CASSQPGTPVEAFF. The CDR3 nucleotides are TGTGCCAGCAGCCAACCCGGGACACCAGTTGAAGCTTTCTTT.

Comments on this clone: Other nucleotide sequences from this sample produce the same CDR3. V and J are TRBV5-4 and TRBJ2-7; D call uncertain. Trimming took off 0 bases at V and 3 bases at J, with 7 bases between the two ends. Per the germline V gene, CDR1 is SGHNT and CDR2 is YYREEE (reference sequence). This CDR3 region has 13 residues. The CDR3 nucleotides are TGTGCCAGCAGCTTGGGACTCGACTACGAGCAGTACGTC. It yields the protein CASSLGLDYEQYV.

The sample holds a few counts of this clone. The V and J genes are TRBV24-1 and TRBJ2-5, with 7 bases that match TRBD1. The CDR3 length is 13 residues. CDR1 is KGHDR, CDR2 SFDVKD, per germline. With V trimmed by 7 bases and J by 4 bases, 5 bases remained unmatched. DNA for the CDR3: TGTGCCACCAGCAGGGGGAATGGAGAGACCCAGTACTTC. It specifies CATSRGNGETQYF.

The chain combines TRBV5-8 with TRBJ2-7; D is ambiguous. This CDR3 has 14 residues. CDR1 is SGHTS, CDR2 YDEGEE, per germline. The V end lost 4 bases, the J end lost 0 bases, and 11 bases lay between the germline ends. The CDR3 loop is CASSLRVSSYEQYF. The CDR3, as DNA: TGTGCCAGCAGCCTGAGAGTTAGCTCCTACGAGCAGTACTTC. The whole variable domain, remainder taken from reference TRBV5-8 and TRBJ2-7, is EAGVTQSPTHLIKTRGQQATLRCSPISGHTSVYWYQQALGLGLQFLLWYDEGEERNRGNFPPRFSGRQFPNYSSELNVNALELEDSALYLCASSLRVSSYEQYFGPGTRLTVT.

As DNA, the CDR3 is TGTGCCAGCAGCAAAGTCCAGTCTATGCCATACGAGCAGTACTTC. Translation: CASSKVQSMPYEQYF. This sequence joins TRBV21-1 and TRBJ2-7. TRBV21-1 is a pseudogene. CDR3 size: 15 residues.

This CDR3 reads CASSSSGAPGYTF. As DNA, the CDR3 is TGTGCCAGCAGTTCCTCCGGGGCTCCTGGCTACACCTTC. The V call is TRBV27, the J call TRBJ1-2; tentative D call: TRBD1 (5 bases). In germline, CDR1 is MNHEY, CDR2 SMNVEV (reference sequence). The CDR3 runs to 13 residues. V was cut by 4 bases and J by 7 bases, with 13 bases left in between.

The CDR3 loop reads CASSFSGTATDTQYF. As DNA, the CDR3 is TGCGCCAGCAGCTTCTCCGGGACAGCCACAGATACGCAGTATTTT. The chain links TRBV5-1 to TRBJ2-3; 7 positions agree with TRBD1. The CDR3 is made up of 15 amino acids. V lost 2 bases, J lost 2 bases, and 5 bases stayed unmatched. Germline CDR1 is SGHRS and CDR2 is YFSETQ.

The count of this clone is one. The CDR3 loop is CASSQLSSGGETQYF. In DNA form, the CDR3 reads TGTGCCAGCAGCCAACTATCTAGCGGGGGGGAGACCCAGTACTTC. V and J are TRBV3-1 (or the pseudogene TRBV3-2) and TRBJ2-5, with TRBD2 matching over 11 bases. Germline-derived CDR1 and CDR2 are LGHDT and YNNKEL (reference sequence). V lost 2 bases to trimming and J lost 5 bases; unmatched junction nucleotides: 4. The CDR3 covers 15 residues.

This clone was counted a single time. CDR3: CASSRLTSPLHF. CDR3 nucleotides: TGTGCCAGCAGTCGCTTGACCTCACCCCTCCACTTT. This chain connects TRBV12-3 or TRBV12-4 to TRBJ1-6; D not certain. The CDR3 is 12 residues long. Trimming took 5 bases from V and 10 from J, leaving 9 bases between them.

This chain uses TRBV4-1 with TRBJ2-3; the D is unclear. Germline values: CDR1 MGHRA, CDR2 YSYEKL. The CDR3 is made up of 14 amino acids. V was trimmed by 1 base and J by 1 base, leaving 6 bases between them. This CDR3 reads CASSQGSGTDTQYF. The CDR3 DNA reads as TGCGCCAGCAGCCAAGGGAGCGGCACAGATACGCAGTATTTT.

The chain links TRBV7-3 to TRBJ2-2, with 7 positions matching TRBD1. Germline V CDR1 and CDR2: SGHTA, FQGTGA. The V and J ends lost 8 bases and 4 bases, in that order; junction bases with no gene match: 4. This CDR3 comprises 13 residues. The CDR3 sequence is CASRQGSTGELFF. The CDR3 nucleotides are TGTGCCAGCCGACAGGGTTCCACCGGGGAGCTGTTTTTT.

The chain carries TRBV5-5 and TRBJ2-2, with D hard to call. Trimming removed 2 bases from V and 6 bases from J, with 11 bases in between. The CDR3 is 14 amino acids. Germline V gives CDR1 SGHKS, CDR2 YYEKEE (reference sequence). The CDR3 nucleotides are TGTGCCAGCAGCTTTACCGGGCCGGCCGGGGAGCTGTTTTTT. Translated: CASSFTGPAGELFF.

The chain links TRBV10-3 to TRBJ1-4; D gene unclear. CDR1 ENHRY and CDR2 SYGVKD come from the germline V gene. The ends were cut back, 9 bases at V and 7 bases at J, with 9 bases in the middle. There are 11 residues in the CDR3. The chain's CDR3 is CAIYNGEKLFF. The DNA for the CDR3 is TGTGCCATTTATAACGGTGAAAAACTGTTTTTT.

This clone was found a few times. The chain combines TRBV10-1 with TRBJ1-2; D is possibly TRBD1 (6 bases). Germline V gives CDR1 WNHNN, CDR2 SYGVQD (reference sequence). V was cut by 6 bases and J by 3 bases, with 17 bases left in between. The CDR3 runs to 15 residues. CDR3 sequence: CASSPGGRIDYGYTF. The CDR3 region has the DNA TGCGCCAGCAGCCCCGGGGGGCGCATCGACTATGGCTACACCTTC.

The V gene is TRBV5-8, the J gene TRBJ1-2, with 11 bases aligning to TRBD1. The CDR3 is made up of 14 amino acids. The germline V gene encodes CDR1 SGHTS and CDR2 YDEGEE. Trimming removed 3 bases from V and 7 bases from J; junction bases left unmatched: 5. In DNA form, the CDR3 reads TGTGCCAGCAGCTGGGGACAGGGGGTTCGTGGCTACACCTTC. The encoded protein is CASSWGQGVRGYTF.

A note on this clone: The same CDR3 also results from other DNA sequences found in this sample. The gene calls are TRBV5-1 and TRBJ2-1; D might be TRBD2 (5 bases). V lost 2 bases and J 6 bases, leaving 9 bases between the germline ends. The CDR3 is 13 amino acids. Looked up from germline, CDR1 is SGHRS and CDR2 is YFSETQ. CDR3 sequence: CASSFYGVNEQFF. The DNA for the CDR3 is TGCGCCAGCAGCTTCTACGGGGTCAATGAGCAGTTCTTC.

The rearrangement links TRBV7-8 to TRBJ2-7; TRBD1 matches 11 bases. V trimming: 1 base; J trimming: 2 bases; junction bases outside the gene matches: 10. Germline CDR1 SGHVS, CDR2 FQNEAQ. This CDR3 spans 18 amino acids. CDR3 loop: CASSLGRGTGGMTYEQYV. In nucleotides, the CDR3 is TGTGCCAGCAGCTTAGGAAGAGGGACAGGGGGTATGACCTACGAGCAGTACGTC.

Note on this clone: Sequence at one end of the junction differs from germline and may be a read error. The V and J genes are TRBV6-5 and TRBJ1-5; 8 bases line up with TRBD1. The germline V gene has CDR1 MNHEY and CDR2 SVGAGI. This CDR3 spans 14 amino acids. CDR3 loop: CTSSKDRADQPQHF. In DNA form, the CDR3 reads TGTACCAGCAGCAAGGACAGGGCCGATCAGCCCCAGCATTTT.

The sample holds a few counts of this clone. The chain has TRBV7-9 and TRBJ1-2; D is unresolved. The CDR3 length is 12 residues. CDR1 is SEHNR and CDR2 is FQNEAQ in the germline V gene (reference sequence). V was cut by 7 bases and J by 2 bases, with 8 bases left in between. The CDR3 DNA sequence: TGTGCCAGCACGGCAGGAAACTATGGCTACACCTTC. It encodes CASTAGNYGYTF. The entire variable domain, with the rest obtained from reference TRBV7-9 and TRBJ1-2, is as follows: DTGVSQNPRHKITKRGQNVTFRCDPISEHNRLYWYRQTLGQGPEFLTYFQNEAQLEKSRLLSDRFSAERPKGSFSTLEIQRTEQGDSAMYLCASTAGNYGYTFGSGTRLTVV.

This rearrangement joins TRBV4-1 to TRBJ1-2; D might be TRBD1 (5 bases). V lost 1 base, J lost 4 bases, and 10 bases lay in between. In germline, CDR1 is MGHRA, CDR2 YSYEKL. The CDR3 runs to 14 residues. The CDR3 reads CASSQGQIFYGYTF. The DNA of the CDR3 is TGCGCCAGCAGCCAAGGACAGATATTCTATGGCTACACCTTC.

CDR3 nucleotides: TGTGCCAGCAGCTTGGGACAGGGAAAAAGCTACACCTTC. Translating gives CASSLGQGKSYTF. The chain has TRBV7-2 and TRBJ1-2; TRBD1 matches at 9 bases. Trimming at V came to 3 bases and at J to 9 bases, leaving 5 bases not matched to a gene. Germline CDR1 and CDR2: SGHTA and FQGNSA. The CDR3 is 13 amino acids.

This chain's CDR3 is CASSPDQGAPAFF. The CDR3 DNA reads as TGTGCCAGCTCACCAGATCAGGGGGCGCCGGCTTTCTTT. This chain connects TRBV18 to TRBJ1-1, with TRBD1 identical over 8 bases. The CDR3 sequence is 13 residues long. Germline lookup yields CDR1 KGHSH and CDR2 LQKENI. J gave up 11 bases and V 2 bases, and 7 bases lay outside the gene matches.

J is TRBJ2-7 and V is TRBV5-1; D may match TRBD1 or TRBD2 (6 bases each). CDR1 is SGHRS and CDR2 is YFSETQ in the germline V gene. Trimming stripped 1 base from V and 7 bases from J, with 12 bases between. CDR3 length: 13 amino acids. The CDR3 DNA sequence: TGCGCCAGCAGCTTGATGGGGGCGGGGGAGCAGTACGTC. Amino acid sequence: CASSLMGAGEQYV.

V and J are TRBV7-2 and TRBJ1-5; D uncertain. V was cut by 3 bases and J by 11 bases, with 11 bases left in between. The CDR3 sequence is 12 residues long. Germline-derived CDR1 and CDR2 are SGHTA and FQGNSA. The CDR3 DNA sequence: TGTGCCAGCAGCTTCGACCGTTCAGCCCAGCATTTT. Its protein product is CASSFDRSAQHF.

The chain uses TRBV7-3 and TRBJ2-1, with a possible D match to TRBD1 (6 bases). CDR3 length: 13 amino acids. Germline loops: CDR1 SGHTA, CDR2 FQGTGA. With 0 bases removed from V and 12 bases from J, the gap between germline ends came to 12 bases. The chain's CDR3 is CASSLTAGVGQFF. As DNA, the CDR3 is TGTGCCAGCAGCTTAACGGCAGGGGTGGGGCAGTTCTTC.

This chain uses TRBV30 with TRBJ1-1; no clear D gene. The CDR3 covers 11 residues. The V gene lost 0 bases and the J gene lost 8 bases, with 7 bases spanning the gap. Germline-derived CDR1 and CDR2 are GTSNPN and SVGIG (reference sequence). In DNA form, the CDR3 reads TGTGCCTGGAGTGTACTGGAGGAAGCTTTCTTT. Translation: CAWSVLEEAFF.

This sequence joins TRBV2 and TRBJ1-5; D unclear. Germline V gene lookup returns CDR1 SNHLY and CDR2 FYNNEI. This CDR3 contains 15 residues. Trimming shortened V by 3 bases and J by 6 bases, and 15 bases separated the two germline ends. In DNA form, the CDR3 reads TGTGCCAGCAGTGATGGATTTTATAGGAGTCAGCCCCAGCATTTT. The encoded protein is CASSDGFYRSQPQHF.